This TCR beta chain was captured in a study of cytomegalovirus exposure and HLA in healthy donors. Study-level points and caveats: Accounts indicate the classifier identified cytomegalovirus status with strong specificity and sensitivity.

Germline V gives CDR1 LNHDA, CDR2 SQIVND (reference sequence). CDR3 length equals 11 residues. V dropped 4 bases and J dropped 3 bases, with 3 bases sitting between them. The PCR had 60 Vbeta and 13 Jbeta primers. The protocol was immunoSEQ multiplex PCR, while the TCRdb copy is restricted to in-frame clones and leaves out a portion. In the table there are 98,000 or so clones, roughly a tenth of which are singletons. About this clone itself: Its antigen remains unknown.

This clonotype originated in a man aged 35-49 years in good health and CMV-seropositive. This chain connects TRBV19 to TRBJ2-5, with D unclear. Material for sequencing was PBMCs. DNA of the CDR3: TGTGCCAGTAGTACTAAAGAGACCCAGTACTTC. Translated: CASSTKETQYF. Based on the CDR3 plus reference TRBV19 and TRBJ2-5, the full variable domain is DGGITQSPKYLFRKEGQNVTLSCEQNLNHDAMYWYRQDPGQGLRLIYYSQIVNDFQKGDIAEGYSVSREKKESFPLTVTSAQKNPTAFYLCASSTKETQYFGPGTRLLVL.